This entry is about one T cell receptor beta chain. What it binds is unknown. Sequencing was done on patients that had shown CD8+CD57+ cell expansion by flow cytometry. The CDR3 is 14 amino acids. The V end was cut by 0 bases, the J end by 7 bases, with 7 bases between. Germline CDR1 ENHRY, CDR2 SYGVKD. The data derive from a study of CD8+CD57+ T cells in acquired aplastic anemia. Notes on the study in general: Found in both controls and patients were some 30 CD8+ CDR3 sequences. Between the patient and control groups, CD8+ Simpson's diversity did not differ significantly.

For CDR3 and TCR beta VDJ profiling, genomic DNA was the template used. TCRdb analysed the reads with MiXCR anew, one entry per CDR3 protein. The repertoire consists of roughly 150,000 distinct CDR3 sequences, with around 43% occurring once and the leading ten covering 3.2%. The material sequenced was sorted CD4+, CD8+, or CD8+CD57+ T cells (not recorded which) from PBMCs. The chain employs TRBV10-3 and TRBJ1-6; no clear D. The TCR comes from a human donor with aplastic anemia. The CDR3 region is CAISESQENSPLHF. Written as DNA, the CDR3 is TGTGCCATCAGTGAGTCGCAGGAGAATTCACCCCTCCACTTT.